Each of the 28 T cell receptor beta chains below was sequenced from the same sample in a study of vaccination effects on CD4 cells after COVID-19. Culture proceeded for nine to eleven days, and CD4+ T cells were then isolated. Sequenced by immunoSEQ multiplex PCR; TCRdb stores in-frame clones only, minus some. Of roughly 34,000 clones in the sample, about 71% were seen once. What these receptors recognize is not known. The starting material was CD4+ T cells from PBMCs cultured without peptide, obtained before COVID-19 vaccination. These receptors originate from a human donor who received a COVID-19 vaccine.

This rearrangement joins TRBV9 to TRBJ2-1, with TRBD2 matching 8 bases. Per the germline V gene, CDR1 is SGDLS and CDR2 is YYNGEE. CDR3 length: 15 residues. The V and J ends lost 0 bases and 6 bases, in that order; junction bases with no gene match: 5. The CDR3 spells CASSVVGTSPNEQFF. CDR3 nucleotide sequence: TGTGCCAGCAGCGTAGTTGGGACTAGTCCCAATGAGCAGTTCTTC. The full variable domain, with the rest looked up from reference TRBV9 and TRBJ2-1, is DSGVTQTPKHLITATGQRVTLRCSPRSGDLSVYWYQQSLDQGLQFLIQYYNGEERAKGNILERFSAQQFPDLHSELNLSSLELGDSALYFCASSVVGTSPNEQFFGPGTRLTVL.

The V call is TRBV19, the J call TRBJ1-2, with TRBD1 identical over 7 bases. Germline V gives CDR1 LNHDA, CDR2 SQIVND (reference sequence). V gave up 5 bases and J gave up 4 bases; unmatched junction bases: 31. The CDR3 runs 22 residues. The CDR3 bases are TGTGCCAGTAGTCCAATCGGCAGGGGGGCTCCCCCTATACGAAGGGTGGGCTATGGCTACACCTTC. Translation gives CASSPIGRGAPPIRRVGYGYTF.

The CDR3 DNA reads TGTGCCAGCAGCGGAGTGGGACAGCTCTATGGCTACACCTTC. Translated, it gives CASSGVGQLYGYTF. The rearrangement joins TRBV7-9 to TRBJ1-2, with 7 bases matching TRBD1. Per the germline V gene, CDR1 is SEHNR and CDR2 is FQNEAQ (reference sequence). J was trimmed by 4 bases and V by 5 bases; bases with no gene match: 7. The CDR3 has 14 amino acids.

The rearrangement links TRBV28 to TRBJ2-7; TRBD1 matches 8 bases. The CDR3 has 16 residues. CDR1 and CDR2 (germline): MDHEN, SYDVKM. The V segment lost 7 bases and the J segment 0 bases; nucleotides outside the gene matches: 11. The CDR3 region is CASMGGDRQFSYEQYF. The DNA of the CDR3 is TGTGCCAGCATGGGTGGGGACAGGCAATTCTCCTACGAGCAGTACTTC. Based on the CDR3 plus reference TRBV28 and TRBJ2-7, the full variable domain is DVKVTQSSRYLVKRTGEKVFLECVQDMDHENMFWYRQDPGLGLRLIYFSYDVKMKEKGDIPEGYSVSREKKERFSLILESASTNQTSMYLCASMGGDRQFSYEQYFGPGTRLTVT.

This chain links TRBV6-5 with TRBJ2-7, with TRBD2 identical over 8 bases. With V trimmed by 7 bases and J by 3 bases, 8 bases remained unmatched. Germline assignment: CDR1 MNHEY and CDR2 SVGAGI. The CDR3 contains 14 residues. The chain's CDR3 is CASIITGGFYEQYF. CDR3 DNA sequence: TGTGCCAGCATCATAACGGGAGGGTTCTACGAGCAGTACTTC.

The V and J genes are TRBV14 and TRBJ1-2; D possibly corresponds to TRBD1 (6 bases). V lost 5 bases and J lost 7, with 23 bases in between. The CDR3 sequence is 16 residues long. Germline assignment: CDR1 SGHDN and CDR2 FVKESK. CDR3: CASSVQGGGVVSGYTF. The DNA of the CDR3 is TGTGCCAGCAGCGTACAGGGAGGTGGTGTCGTGAGTGGCTACACCTTC.

This chain connects TRBV7-9 to TRBJ2-2; D perhaps matches TRBD2 (7 bases). There are 15 residues in the CDR3. Germline loops: CDR1 SEHNR, CDR2 FQNEAQ (reference sequence). The germline V and J ends were trimmed by 9 bases and 1 base, with 15 bases remaining between them. The DNA for the CDR3 is TGTGCCAGAGACAACGGGGGGCTGAACACCGGGGAGCTGTTTTTT. Translation: CARDNGGLNTGELFF. The full variable domain, rest sourced from reference TRBV7-9 and TRBJ2-2, is DTGVSQNPRHKITKRGQNVTFRCDPISEHNRLYWYRQTLGQGPEFLTYFQNEAQLEKSRLLSDRFSAERPKGSFSTLEIQRTEQGDSAMYLCARDNGGLNTGELFFGEGSRLTVL.

The chain employs TRBV14 and TRBJ2-5, with D uncertain. Deletions cut 1 base from V and 6 bases from J, with 6 bases between. The CDR3 has 12 amino acids. Looked up from germline, CDR1 is SGHDN and CDR2 is FVKESK. The CDR3 sequence: CASSQGFQTQYF. CDR3 DNA sequence: TGTGCCAGCAGCCAAGGGTTTCAGACCCAGTACTTC.

The CDR3 here is CASSELPGRGTKLRGELFF. The CDR3 DNA reads as TGTGCCAGCAGCGAGTTGCCGGGCAGGGGGACTAAATTACGCGGGGAGCTGTTTTTT. The chain joins TRBV6-4 to TRBJ2-2; D is possibly TRBD1 or TRBD2 (7 bases each). CDR3 length equals 19 residues. The V gene lost 6 bases and the J gene lost 7 bases, with 30 bases spanning the gap. Germline values: CDR1 MRHNA, CDR2 SNTAGT.

This clone was found once. The gene calls are TRBV10-3 and TRBJ2-2; 8 bases fit TRBD1. The CDR3 runs 15 residues. The J segment lost 3 bases and the V segment lost 6 bases, leaving 6 bases of the junction unmatched. The germline CDR1 and CDR2 sequences are ENHRY and SYGVKD. The DNA for the CDR3 is TGTGCCATCAGAATGACAGGGGCGGACACCGGGGAGCTGTTTTTT. This translates into CAIRMTGADTGELFF.

The chain joins TRBV9 to TRBJ2-1; D ambiguous. CDR1 is SGDLS and CDR2 is YYNGEE in the germline V gene. Trimming took off 0 bases at V and 0 bases at J, with 7 bases between the two ends. The CDR3 has 15 amino acids. This chain's CDR3 is CASSVGSTSYNEQFF. For the CDR3, the DNA is TGTGCCAGCAGCGTAGGCTCTACCTCCTACAATGAGCAGTTCTTC.

In this sample, this clone turned up a few times. The chain has TRBV19 and TRBJ1-5; 7 nucleotides match TRBD1. Per the germline V gene, CDR1 is LNHDA and CDR2 is SQIVND (reference sequence). V shed 7 bases, J shed 4 bases, and the junction held 10 bases outside the gene matches. The CDR3 is 15 residues long. This CDR3 is CASTLRQGTNQPQHF. The CDR3 coding sequence is TGTGCCAGTACCCTCCGACAGGGTACTAATCAGCCCCAGCATTTT.

V is TRBV11-3 and J is TRBJ2-1; 7 bases map to TRBD2. This CDR3 contains 15 residues. The trim removed 8 bases at V and 0 bases at J, leaving 7 bases unmatched. CDR1 and CDR2 from the germline V gene are SGHNT and YENEEA. CDR3 protein: CASSLGGSSYNEQFF. CDR3 nucleotide sequence: TGTGCCAGCTCCCTGGGAGGGAGCTCCTACAATGAGCAGTTCTTC.

This sequence joins TRBV10-2 and TRBJ2-2; D not resolved. The CDR3 runs to 14 residues. Trimming took 0 bases from V and 2 from J, leaving 4 bases between them. Per germline, CDR1 WSHSY and CDR2 SAAADI. CDR3 region: CASSESTNTGELFF. The CDR3 DNA follows: TGCGCCAGCAGTGAGTCTACTAACACCGGGGAGCTGTTTTTT.

The CDR3 DNA reads TGTGCCAGCAGTGAAAGACTAGCGGGAGTGAGTGAGCAGTTCTTC. As protein: CASSERLAGVSEQFF. The chain has TRBV6-1 and TRBJ2-1; 12 bases match TRBD2. Unmatched junction bases numbered 5, after V lost 2 bases and J lost 9 bases. Germline CDR1 is MNHNS and CDR2 is SASEGT. CDR3 size: 15 residues.

V and J are TRBV7-2 and TRBJ1-2, with 8 bases matching TRBD1. From germline, CDR1 is SGHTA and CDR2 FQGNSA. This CDR3 is built from 16 residues. The V and J ends lost 5 bases and 6 bases, in that order; junction bases with no gene match: 14. This chain's CDR3 is CASSGSRDRLWDGYTF. The CDR3 DNA sequence: TGTGCCAGCAGCGGAAGCCGGGACAGGCTCTGGGATGGCTACACCTTC.

V is TRBV5-1 and J is TRBJ2-5; 10 nucleotides line up with TRBD2. This CDR3 is built from 16 residues. V lost 4 bases and J lost 2; bases outside the gene matches: 8. Germline V gene lookup returns CDR1 SGHRS and CDR2 YFSETQ. The chain's CDR3 is CASSNLAGVWQETQYF. CDR3 in DNA: TGCGCCAGCAGCAACCTAGCGGGAGTGTGGCAAGAGACCCAGTACTTC.

DNA for the CDR3: TGTGCCAGCAGCCGACCGGGACAGACCAACTATGGCTACACCTTC. Amino acid sequence: CASSRPGQTNYGYTF. V and J are TRBV3-1 (or the pseudogene TRBV3-2) and TRBJ1-2, with 7 bases matching TRBD1. CDR1 is LGHDT and CDR2 is YNNKEL in the germline V gene (reference sequence). V was pared by 4 bases and J by 2 bases, with 7 bases of the junction left unmatched. This CDR3 region has 15 residues.

This clone was found a few times. This chain uses TRBV7-8 with TRBJ2-5; D not certain. The germline gives CDR1 SGHVS, CDR2 FQNEAQ. Between the trimmed V and J ends, which lost 0 bases and 2 bases, there was a span of 4 bases. The CDR3 sequence is 13 residues long. The DNA of the CDR3 is TGTGCCAGCAGCTTAGCACAGCAAGAGACCCAGTACTTC. Translation gives CASSLAQQETQYF.

The chain links TRBV14 to TRBJ2-1; weak D call: TRBD2 (6 bases). From germline, CDR1 is SGHDN and CDR2 FVKESK. Trimming cost V 4 bases and J 1 base, with 11 bases left between them. This CDR3 comprises 15 residues. The DNA of the CDR3 is TGTGCCAGCAGCCGGGGACTTGGGTCCTACAATGAGCAGTTCTTC. Its protein is CASSRGLGSYNEQFF.

This sequence joins TRBV5-1 and TRBJ2-3, with a possible D match to TRBD1 (6 bases). V lost 4 bases and J 5 bases, leaving 14 bases between the germline ends. Germline CDR1 is SGHRS and CDR2 is YFSETQ. The CDR3 runs 14 residues. The CDR3 bases are TGCGCCAGCAGCGTACAGGGCCAACAAGATACGCAGTATTTT. It translates to CASSVQGQQDTQYF.

This clone was recorded once. CDR3 DNA sequence: TGTGCCAGCAGTTACGGAACCGGGACAGGGTCGGTTACGCAGTATTTT. It is translated as CASSYGTGTGSVTQYF. V usage is TRBV6-5 and J usage is TRBJ2-3; 9 nucleotides agree with TRBD1. Germline V lookup: CDR1 MNHEY, CDR2 SVGAGI. The CDR3 extends over 16 amino acids. Losses at the gene ends were 2 bases for V and 8 bases for J; bases not matched to a gene: 11.

The genes are TRBV30 and TRBJ2-3, with 11 bases that match TRBD2. V lost 0 bases and J lost 4; bases outside the gene matches: 0. Looked up from germline, CDR1 is GTSNPN and CDR2 is SVGIG (reference sequence). The CDR3 totals 14 residues. CDR3: CAWSVGLAADTQYF. In DNA form, the CDR3 reads TGTGCCTGGAGTGTGGGACTAGCGGCAGATACGCAGTATTTT.

The J gene is TRBJ2-1, the V gene TRBV3-1 (or the pseudogene TRBV3-2); perhaps TRBD2 as D (6 bases). The germline V gene encodes CDR1 LGHDT and CDR2 YNNKEL (reference sequence). V was shortened by 3 bases and J by 3 bases, with 12 bases between the two germline ends. CDR3 length: 15 amino acids. The CDR3 reads CASSQLLANYNEQFF. CDR3 DNA: TGTGCCAGCAGCCAGTTACTAGCCAACTACAATGAGCAGTTCTTC.

The chain links TRBV6-2 or TRBV6-3 to TRBJ2-5; 7 bases are a match to TRBD1. V lost 6 bases to trimming and J lost 3 bases; unmatched junction nucleotides: 1. Germline V gene data show CDR1 as MNHEY and CDR2 as SVGEGT. CDR3 size: 12 residues. DNA of the CDR3: TGTGCCAGCAGCGGGACAGAAGAGACCCAGTACTTC. Amino acid sequence: CASSGTEETQYF.

The chain's CDR3 is CASSSVGSGTGIVNQPQHF. The CDR3 bases are TGTGCCAGTAGTTCCGTAGGGTCCGGGACAGGGATAGTGAATCAGCCCCAGCATTTT. J is TRBJ1-5 and V is TRBV19; TRBD1 agrees at 9 bases. The CDR3 spans 19 residues. Germline V gene sequence: CDR1 LNHDA, CDR2 SQIVND (reference sequence). V lost 5 bases to trimming and J lost 4 bases; unmatched junction nucleotides: 18.

V is TRBV15 and J is TRBJ1-4; D unresolved. Germline V gene sequence: CDR1 LNHNV, CDR2 YYDKDF (reference sequence). V lost 1 base, J lost 8 bases, and 8 bases lay in between. CDR3 size: 13 residues. In nucleotides, the CDR3 is TGTGCCACCAGCAGAGTGCCGAACGAAAAACTGTTTTTT. The encoded protein is CATSRVPNEKLFF.

The chain couples TRBV6-5 to TRBJ2-3, with TRBD2 as a possible D gene (6 bases). V lost 2 bases and J lost 3, with 6 bases in between. The germline V gene has CDR1 MNHEY and CDR2 SVGAGI. The CDR3 contains 13 residues. CDR3 sequence reads: CASSYRGTDTQYF. As DNA, the CDR3 is TGTGCCAGCAGTTACCGGGGGACAGATACGCAGTATTTT.